This T cell receptor (beta chain) originates from a study of OX40 agonist ivuxolimab in advanced cancers. This clone showed up many times. Its antigen is unknown. Germline CDR1 SEHNR, CDR2 FQNEAQ (reference sequence). Trimming cost V 5 bases and J 5 bases, with 13 bases left between them. The CDR3 is made up of 13 amino acids. Points from the study as a whole: At doses 0.1 to 3.0 mg/kg, CD4+ and CD8+ clones expanded. Undetermined was the antigen specificity of the expanded peripheral T cells.

Data came from immunoSEQ multiplex PCR; TCRdb stores just in-frame clones and leaves some out. Among some 66,000 clones listed, roughly 76% were seen once. Autoimmune disease history or systemic immunosuppression excluded patients. The timepoints at which blood was sampled were baseline, cycle 4 day 1, and cycle 7 day 1. This sequence was found in an adult with an advanced solid tumor such as melanoma, head and neck, liver or kidney cancer. The chain links TRBV7-9 to TRBJ2-7, with TRBD1 as a possible D gene (6 bases). The source was CD4+ or CD8+ T cells sorted from blood, collected in a trial of the OX40 agonist ivuxolimab. In DNA, the CDR3 is TGTGCCAGCAGCACACAGGGTATCCACGAGCAGTACTTC. It encodes CASSTQGIHEQYF.